This T cell receptor beta chain was captured by sequencing in a study of TIL therapy for anti-PD-1-resistant metastatic lung cancer. The libraries were made with immunoSEQ v3. The repertoire was sequenced with immunoSEQ multiplex PCR; TCRdb's copy has only in-frame clones and lacks some. This sample has some 50,000 clones, with 79% found just once. The time point denotes: pre-treatment sample, taken before nivolumab and TIL therapy. This material consisted of blood, taken at baseline. This TCR was recovered from a man between 65 and 85 years old with non-small cell lung cancer.

The CDR3 DNA follows: TGTGCCAGCAGCACCCACCCGGGACAGGGCATCTACGAGCAGTACTTC. Its translation: CASSTHPGQGIYEQYF. The gene calls are TRBV7-6 and TRBJ2-7; 9 nucleotides align to TRBD1. J was trimmed by 3 bases and V by 5 bases; bases with no gene match: 11. The germline V gene encodes CDR1 SGHVS and CDR2 FNYEAQ. The length of the CDR3 is 16 residues. Drawing the rest from reference TRBV7-6 and TRBJ2-7, the complete variable domain is GAGVSQSPRYKVTKRGQDVALRCDPISGHVSLYWYRQALGQGPEFLTYFNYEAQQDKSGLPNDRFSAERPEGSISTLTIQRTEQRDSAMYRCASSTHPGQGIYEQYFGPGTRLTVT.